This T cell receptor beta chain was retrieved from a study of regulatory dendritic cells for organ transplantation. About the study: Monocytes received vitamin D3 on days 0 and 4, IL-10 on day 4.

About this clone: The antigen is not known.

This CDR3 has 16 residues. CDR1 and CDR2 from the germline V gene are MDHEN and SYDVKM. V was clipped by 5 bases and J by 2 bases, with 18 bases between them. Clones were read by immunoSEQ multiplex PCR, and TCRdb kept only the in-frame ones, dropping some. This sample has fewer than 20,000 clones, with approximately 79% found just once. CFSE-labeled sorted T cells met regulatory or mature dendritic cells for four to five days. CD4+ or CD8+ T cells were sorted as naive CD45RA+ or memory CD45RO+. The sequenced material came from memory CD4+ T cells from blood cultured with regulatory dendritic cells. Subset indicated: CD45RO+ memory T cells. The V call is TRBV28, the J call TRBJ2-5; tentatively, D is TRBD2 (6 bases). This clonotype was obtained from a human donor in good health. The CDR3 nucleotides are TGTGCCAGCAGTCCAGGACGAGTCGGGGGACAAGAGACCCAGTACTTC. Protein sequence: CASSPGRVGGQETQYF.